This section outlines one TCR beta chain sequence together with its context. The entry originates in a study of blood T cell repertoires in COVID-19. Study-level information: Acute and convalescent COVID-19 samples came from the United States, Italy and Spain. T cells, B-cell-depleted T cells, or PBMCs provided the cDNA or gDNA that served as material.

Original processing methods: Nucleated cell counts were estimated from reference gene primer amplification. The protocol was immunoSEQ multiplex PCR, while the TCRdb copy is restricted to in-frame clones and leaves out a portion. Clone size and the V and J calls come from that table; the DNA yielded D and trimming. The repertoire holds approximately 180,000 clones, approximately 86% seen once, with more than 8% in the top ten. The TCR originated in a woman older than 75 with acute or convalescent COVID-19. The sequenced sample consisted of peripheral blood.

The CDR3 region has the DNA TGTGCCAGCTCAAGGAGGGCGAACACTGAAGCTTTCTTT. Residues: CASSRRANTEAFF. The chain has TRBV18 and TRBJ1-1; the D is unclear. The CDR3 length is 13 residues. The germline gives CDR1 KGHSH, CDR2 LQKENI. Between the trimmed V and J ends, which lost 5 bases and 1 base, there was a span of 8 bases. Full variable domain (rest looked up from reference TRBV18 and TRBJ1-1): NAGVMQNPRHLVRRRGQEARLRCSPMKGHSHVYWYRQLPEEGLKFMVYLQKENIIDESGMPKERFSAEFPKEGPSILRIQQVVRGDSAAYFCASSRRANTEAFFGQGTRLTVV.